This T cell receptor (beta chain) was identified during a study of blood T cell repertoires in COVID-19. The CDR3 is 15 residues long. Germline V CDR1 and CDR2: SGHTA, FQGNSA. After removal of 1 base from V and 9 bases from J, the junction contained 6 bases not matched to a gene. Method: immunoSEQ multiplex PCR; TCRdb's copy keeps in-frame clones and lacks some. The sample includes 150,000 to 200,000 clones, more than 70% seen only once; the top ten take approximately 2.9%. This sequence originates from a woman of 80 years or more with active or convalescent COVID-19. Sequences were obtained from peripheral blood. The chain uses TRBV7-2 and TRBJ1-6; TRBD1 matches 7 bases. CDR3 in amino acids: CASSLEGAVGSPLHF. In DNA, the CDR3 is TGTGCCAGCAGCTTAGAGGGGGCCGTGGGTTCACCCCTCCACTTT.